These 23 T cell receptor beta chains were all obtained from the same sample, sequenced in a study of radiation and T cells in renal cell carcinoma. Time point described: blood 2 weeks post-SBRT. Treatment defined: 15 Gy SBRT to primary tumor, nephrectomy 4 weeks later. Produced via immunoSEQ multiplex PCR; TCRdb's table is partial and in-frame only. The table includes about 130,000 clones, approximately 75% detected once. Sequenced here: blood, sampled from a patient whose treatment included radiotherapy and nephrectomy. These receptors came from a woman in her sixties or seventies with renal cell carcinoma.

The chain has TRBV4-1 and TRBJ2-7, with 7 positions matching TRBD2. Germline-derived CDR1 and CDR2 are MGHRA and YSYEKL. This CDR3 has 13 amino acids. With 3 bases clipped from V and 3 bases from J, the junction kept 2 bases outside the gene matches. This CDR3 reads CASSQREGYEQYF. CDR3 bases: TGCGCCAGCAGCCAGAGGGAGGGCTACGAGCAGTACTTC.

The gene calls are TRBV28 and TRBJ1-2; D is unresolved. CDR3 length: 13 amino acids. The germline V and J ends were trimmed by 6 bases and 5 bases, with 13 bases remaining between them. In germline, CDR1 is MDHEN, CDR2 SYDVKM. In nucleotides, the CDR3 is TGTGCCAGCAGCTGGGCGGGGAAGTATGGCTACACCTTC. Translation: CASSWAGKYGYTF.

This clone came up once. The chain combines TRBV5-6 with TRBJ2-1; 8 bases are shared with TRBD1. This CDR3 has 14 amino acids. Trimming cost V 2 bases and J 12 bases; bases outside gene matches: 10. Germline CDR1 is SGHDT and CDR2 is YYEEEE. CDR3 in amino acids: CASSFRTGPTPQFF. In nucleotides, the CDR3 is TGTGCCAGCAGCTTTAGGACAGGGCCAACTCCGCAGTTCTTC. Variable domain in full (rest from reference TRBV5-6 and TRBJ2-1): DAGVTQSPTHLIKTRGQQVTLRCSPKSGHDTVSWYQQALGQGPQFIFQYYEEEERQRGNFPDRFSGHQFPNYSSELNVNALLLGDSALYLCASSFRTGPTPQFFGPGTRLTVL.

The J gene is TRBJ2-7, the V gene TRBV6-1, with 9 bases lining up with TRBD1. V shed 2 bases and J 3 bases; nucleotides not matched to a gene: 2. The CDR3 is 14 residues long. Germline assignment: CDR1 MNHNS and CDR2 SASEGT. The CDR3 sequence is CASSELDRGYEQYF. In DNA, the CDR3 is TGTGCCAGCAGTGAATTGGACAGGGGCTACGAGCAGTACTTC.

V is TRBV4-2 and J is TRBJ2-7, with TRBD1 identical over 7 bases. The CDR3 runs to 15 residues. Germline CDR1 LGHNA, CDR2 YNFKEQ. V gave up 1 base and J gave up 2 bases; unmatched junction bases: 5. DNA of the CDR3: TGTGCCAGCAGCCAAGCGGGGCAGGGGGCCTACGAGCAGTACTTC. It encodes CASSQAGQGAYEQYF.

The chain is built from TRBV19 and TRBJ1-5; D gene uncertain. The germline V gene has CDR1 LNHDA and CDR2 SQIVND (reference sequence). The CDR3 runs 13 residues. V was pared by 3 bases and J by 7 bases, with 10 bases between. The DNA for the CDR3 is TGTGCCAGTAGTATCGGTGGGAGGCAGCCCCAGCATTTT. This gives the protein CASSIGGRQPQHF.

The genes are TRBV5-1 and TRBJ2-3; 8 bases fit TRBD1. This CDR3 has 14 amino acids. With V trimmed by 4 bases and J by 4 bases, 5 bases remained unmatched. The germline V gene encodes CDR1 SGHRS and CDR2 YFSETQ. The DNA of the CDR3 is TGCGCCAGCAGCGCGTCAGGGGGCGCAGATACGCAGTATTTT. Protein product: CASSASGGADTQYF.

This sequence joins TRBV5-5 and TRBJ1-1; 7 bases fit TRBD1. This CDR3 is 14 amino acids long. Trimming at V came to 4 bases and at J to 1 base, leaving 4 bases not matched to a gene. CDR1 is SGHKS, CDR2 YYEKEE, per germline (reference sequence). For the CDR3, the DNA is TGTGCCAGCAGCCCCGGACAGGCGAACACTGAAGCTTTCTTT. It is translated as CASSPGQANTEAFF.

For the CDR3, the DNA is TGCGCCAGCAGCCATAGCGGGAGGCAGGACGAGCAGTACTTC. It yields the protein CASSHSGRQDEQYF. The chain combines TRBV4-3 with TRBJ2-7, with 10 bases aligning to TRBD2. The ends lost 3 bases at V and 5 bases at J; junction bases unmatched: 4. Germline V gives CDR1 LGHNA, CDR2 YSLEER. This CDR3 is built from 14 residues.

The chain links TRBV15 to TRBJ1-4; 8 bases are a match to TRBD1. V was pared by 3 bases and J by 5 bases, with 8 bases of the junction left unmatched. Germline loops: CDR1 LNHNV, CDR2 YYDKDF (reference sequence). The CDR3 has 16 residues. The CDR3 DNA is TGTGCCACCAGCAGTCTGTTTGACAGGGGAAATGAAAAACTGTTTTTT. Translation gives CATSSLFDRGNEKLFF.

The chain is built from TRBV5-4 and TRBJ2-7; 7 nucleotides align to TRBD2. Germline V gene lookup returns CDR1 SGHNT and CDR2 YYREEE (reference sequence). The CDR3 covers 15 residues. V was clipped by 4 bases and J by 2 bases; unmatched bases: 9. The CDR3 DNA is TGTGCCAGCAGCCGTGACGGGGGGATCGCCTACGAGCAGTACTTC. Translation gives CASSRDGGIAYEQYF. The full variable domain, completed using reference TRBV5-4 and TRBJ2-7, is ETGVTQSPTHLIKTRGQQVTLRCSSQSGHNTVSWYQQALGQGPQFIFQYYREEENGRGNFPPRFSGLQFPNYSSELNVNALELDDSALYLCASSRDGGIAYEQYFGPGTRLTVT.

The chain employs TRBV10-2 and TRBJ1-1; D ambiguous. The V gene lost 4 bases and the J gene lost 0 bases, with 6 bases spanning the gap. Per germline, CDR1 WSHSY and CDR2 SAAADI. The CDR3 contains 13 residues. The CDR3 nucleotides are TGCGCCAGCAGTGTGACGGTGAACACTGAAGCTTTCTTT. Its translation is CASSVTVNTEAFF.

The V gene is TRBV10-3, the J gene TRBJ2-1; D perhaps matches TRBD1 (6 bases). CDR1 ENHRY and CDR2 SYGVKD come from the germline V gene. Trimming shortened V by 7 bases and J by 7 bases, and 14 bases separated the two germline ends. This CDR3 has 13 residues. This chain's CDR3 is CAITRTQGNEQFF. Written as DNA, the CDR3 is TGTGCCATCACTCGGACCCAGGGGAATGAGCAGTTCTTC.

The rearrangement joins TRBV6-1 to TRBJ1-5; possible D gene TRBD1, 6 bases. V lost 2 bases, J lost 6 bases, and 11 bases lay in between. CDR3 length: 14 amino acids. Germline CDR1 MNHNS, CDR2 SASEGT. CDR3 in DNA: TGTGCCAGCAGTGAACTGGGGACAACTCAGCCCCAGCATTTT. The encoded protein is CASSELGTTQPQHF.

The chain links TRBV29-1 to TRBJ2-7; 7 bases are a match to TRBD2. V shed 7 bases, J shed 5 bases, and the junction held 8 bases outside the gene matches. Germline values: CDR1 SQVTM, CDR2 ANQGSEA. The CDR3 has 12 residues. The CDR3 bases are TGCAGCGCTGGGGGAGGGATCCACGAGCAGTACTTC. Its protein is CSAGGGIHEQYF.

The genes are TRBV5-1 and TRBJ1-1; 8 positions agree with TRBD1. Germline V gene lookup returns CDR1 SGHRS and CDR2 YFSETQ. The CDR3 contains 15 residues. With V trimmed by 4 bases and J by 4 bases, 9 bases remained unmatched. In nucleotides, the CDR3 is TGCGCCAGCAGCGTGACAGGGGACTCGGGCACTGAAGCTTTCTTT. It specifies CASSVTGDSGTEAFF.

CDR3 DNA: TGTGCCACCAGCAGAGATTCGCGGGACCACTCTGGAAACACCATATATTTT. Translating gives CATSRDSRDHSGNTIYF. The V gene is TRBV15, the J gene TRBJ1-3, with a possible D match to TRBD1 (5 bases). The CDR3 runs 17 residues. The germline V and J ends were trimmed by 0 bases and 0 bases, with 12 bases remaining between them. CDR1 LNHNV and CDR2 YYDKDF come from the germline V gene (reference sequence).

V gene TRBV4-2 combines with J gene TRBJ2-2; 9 bases map to TRBD2. The CDR3 totals 17 residues. The V gene's germline CDR1 is LGHNA and CDR2 YNFKEQ. The junction had 6 bases not matched to a gene; V was cut back by 0 bases and J by 4 bases. CDR3 sequence (DNA): TGTGCCAGCAGCCAAGATTGGGCTAGCGGGACCACCGGGGAGCTGTTTTTT. It translates to CASSQDWASGTTGELFF.

The genes are TRBV4-1 and TRBJ2-1; TRBD2 matches 12 bases. Germline CDR1 is MGHRA and CDR2 is YSYEKL. The V and J ends lost 1 base and 4 bases, in that order; junction bases with no gene match: 5. CDR3 length: 17 residues. Here the CDR3 DNA reads TGCGCCAGCAGCCAAGCAGTGGGGACTAGCGGGTACAATGAGCAGTTCTTC. It translates to CASSQAVGTSGYNEQFF.

This clone was counted between two and nine times. The rearrangement uses TRBV30 and TRBJ1-1; 8 bases map to TRBD1. Unmatched junction bases numbered 2, after V lost 5 bases and J lost 0 bases. The CDR3 spans 13 residues. Germline V gene data show CDR1 as GTSNPN and CDR2 as SVGIG (reference sequence). The DNA for the CDR3 is TGTGCCTGGGACAGGGGATTGAACACTGAAGCTTTCTTT. Protein product: CAWDRGLNTEAFF. Supplemented by reference TRBV30 and TRBJ1-1, the full variable domain reads SQTIHQWPATLVQPVGSPLSLECTVEGTSNPNLYWYRQAAGRGLQLLFYSVGIGQISSEVPQNLSASRPQDRQFILSSKKLLLSDSGFYLCAWDRGLNTEAFFGQGTRLTVV.

The V gene is TRBV4-2, the J gene TRBJ1-2, with D tentatively TRBD1 (5 bases). In germline, CDR1 is LGHNA, CDR2 YNFKEQ. Between the trimmed V and J ends, which lost 0 bases and 8 bases, there was a span of 16 bases. This CDR3 is 15 amino acids long. The CDR3 spells CASSQDLKGLTGYTF. For the CDR3, the DNA is TGTGCCAGCAGCCAAGATCTGAAGGGACTAACCGGCTACACCTTC.

Of note for this clone: Mismatch with germline at one junction end may stem from a read error. This CDR3 is also generated by other DNA sequences in the sample. The gene calls are TRBV7-7 and TRBJ1-1; D uncertain. Germline V gives CDR1 SSHAT, CDR2 FNYEAQ (reference sequence). The length of the CDR3 is 13 residues. CDR3 nucleotides: TGTGCTAGCAGCTTAACAATGAACACTGAAGCTTTCTTT. Protein: CASSLTMNTEAFF.

The chain couples TRBV7-8 to TRBJ2-7; perhaps TRBD2 as D (6 bases). Looked up from germline, CDR1 is SGHVS and CDR2 is FQNEAQ. This CDR3 has 14 amino acids. V shed 1 base and J shed 5 bases, with 12 bases lying between them. CDR3 region: CASSLGGEWDEQYF. CDR3 in DNA: TGTGCCAGCAGCTTAGGGGGGGAGTGGGACGAGCAGTACTTC.